This passage covers 32 T cell receptor beta chains from one sample sequenced in a study of CD8 T cells in ankylosing spondylitis. TCRdb itself ran the 5' RACE reads through MiXCR, one entry per CDR3 protein. The repertoire holds about 350,000 distinct CDR3 sequences, around 20% seen once, with over 10% in the top ten. Sequencing used blood, either unsorted or a sorted T cell fraction (not recorded which). The receptor set was obtained from a male donor with ankylosing spondylitis or in good health (not recorded which).

The chain carries TRBV12-3 or TRBV12-4 and TRBJ1-4; no reliable D call. This CDR3 is built from 14 residues. V lost 6 bases to trimming and J lost 4 bases, with 12 bases between them. CDR3 region: CASSRGAYNEKLFF. The DNA for the CDR3 is TGTGCCAGCAGCCGCGGCGCCTATAATGAAAAACTGTTTTTT.

This clonotype showed up just a few times. The rearrangement uses TRBV4-2 and TRBJ2-3; 9 positions agree with TRBD2. The V and J ends lost 3 bases and 4 bases, in that order; junction bases with no gene match: 8. There are 16 residues in the CDR3. CDR1 and CDR2 from the germline V gene are LGHNA and YNFKEQ. CDR3 sequence (DNA): TGTGCCAGCAGCCAGCGTGGACTAGCGAGGGCAGATACGCAGTATTTT. This gives the protein CASSQRGLARADTQYF.

This clonotype showed up just a few times. The chain links TRBV4-1 to TRBJ2-7; D unresolved. The CDR3 is 14 amino acids. Germline-derived CDR1 and CDR2 are MGHRA and YSYEKL. V lost 2 bases to trimming and J lost 6 bases, with 14 bases between them. The CDR3 region is CASSQSDGWGEQYF. CDR3 sequence (DNA): TGCGCCAGCAGCCAAAGCGACGGGTGGGGCGAGCAGTACTTC.

The J gene is TRBJ1-3, the V gene TRBV9; TRBD1 might be the D (5 bases). The germline V gene has CDR1 SGDLS and CDR2 YYNGEE. This CDR3 is 16 amino acids long. V lost 4 bases, J lost 0 bases, and 14 bases lay in between. This chain's CDR3 is CASSPRQLDSGNTIYF. Here the CDR3 DNA reads TGTGCCAGCAGCCCCCGACAGCTTGACTCTGGAAACACCATATATTTT.

This clonotype has only a few counts. The V and J genes are TRBV6-2 or TRBV6-3 and TRBJ2-1, with 12 bases fitting TRBD2. Unmatched junction bases numbered 14, after V lost 2 bases and J lost 0 bases. CDR3 size: 21 residues. Germline V gene data show CDR1 as MNHEY and CDR2 as SVGEGT. CDR3 in DNA: TGTGCCAGCAGTTACGGGGGGGGACTAGCGGGCGAGAGAAGCTCCTACAATGAGCAGTTCTTC. Amino acid sequence: CASSYGGGLAGERSSYNEQFF.

The chain couples TRBV20-1 to TRBJ2-5, with D unresolved. CDR1 and CDR2 (germline): DFQATT, SNEGSKA (reference sequence). V lost 2 bases to trimming and J lost 5 bases, with 9 bases between them. The CDR3 runs to 12 residues. CDR3 nucleotides: TGCAGTGCTAGAAGGCGAAGGGAGACCCAGTACTTC. It encodes CSARRRRETQYF.

This sequence joins TRBV7-9 and TRBJ2-1; weak D call: TRBD2 (6 bases). This CDR3 region has 16 residues. V was clipped by 5 bases and J by 5 bases, with 19 bases between them. Germline CDR1 reads SEHNR; CDR2 reads FQNEAQ (reference sequence). The CDR3 protein is CASSHGPRGGDNEQFF. Here the CDR3 DNA reads TGTGCCAGCAGCCACGGGCCCCGAGGCGGGGACAATGAGCAGTTCTTC.

This clonotype came up a few times. As DNA, the CDR3 is TGTGCCAGCAGCTTTCCTCAGGGGAAGGCAATCTCCTACGAGCAGTACTTC. Translated, it gives CASSFPQGKAISYEQYF. The gene calls are TRBV7-9 and TRBJ2-7, with D perhaps TRBD1 (6 bases). The CDR3 sequence is 17 residues long. The germline gives CDR1 SEHNR, CDR2 FQNEAQ (reference sequence). Trimming stripped 3 bases from V and 0 bases from J, with 18 bases between.

CDR3 loop: CASSSGKQVPQAFF. The CDR3 DNA reads TGTGCCAGCAGTTCTGGGAAACAGGTTCCTCAAGCTTTCTTT. The V gene is TRBV7-9, the J gene TRBJ1-1; maybe TRBD1 (5 bases). The germline CDR1 and CDR2 sequences are SEHNR and FQNEAQ (reference sequence). The CDR3 runs to 14 residues. V dropped 6 bases and J dropped 9 bases, with 20 bases sitting between them.

This clonotype showed up many times. The gene calls are TRBV29-1 and TRBJ2-5; no reliable D call. The CDR3 sequence is 10 residues long. Trimming took off 1 base at V and 4 bases at J, with 1 base between the two ends. The germline CDR1 and CDR2 sequences are SQVTM and ANQGSEA. CDR3 loop: CSVEGETQYF. The CDR3 DNA reads as TGCAGCGTTGAAGGAGAGACCCAGTACTTC.

This rearrangement joins TRBV15 to TRBJ2-5, with 8 nucleotides matching TRBD2. The V and J ends lost 5 bases and 5 bases, in that order; junction bases with no gene match: 10. Germline V gene lookup returns CDR1 LNHNV and CDR2 YYDKDF (reference sequence). The length of the CDR3 is 15 residues. Written as DNA, the CDR3 is TGTGCCACCAGCGCCCGGGGGGGCCGGGGGGAGACCCAGTACTTC. Protein: CATSARGGRGETQYF. Looking up the rest from reference TRBV15 and TRBJ2-5 gives the full variable domain: DAMVIQNPRYQVTQFGKPVTLSCSQTLNHNVMYWYQQKSSQAPKLLFHYYDKDFNNEADTPDNFQSRRPNTSFCFLDIRSPGLGDTAMYLCATSARGGRGETQYFGPGTRLLVL.

In nucleotides, the CDR3 is TGCGCCAGCAGCACAGGGACAGGATTGGAGACCCAGTACTTC. The encoded protein is CASSTGTGLETQYF. V gene TRBV5-1 combines with J gene TRBJ2-5; 8 positions match TRBD1. The CDR3 consists of 14 residues. The V gene end was trimmed by 4 bases and the J gene end by 5 bases; junction bases not matched to a gene: 7. Germline assignment: CDR1 SGHRS and CDR2 YFSETQ.

This clonotype was seen a handful of times. V and J are TRBV10-3 and TRBJ2-7; unclear D gene. The CDR3 is 15 amino acids. V was shortened by 4 bases and J by 0 bases, with 13 bases between the two germline ends. Germline CDR1 ENHRY, CDR2 SYGVKD. The CDR3, as DNA: TGTGCCATCAGTGCACAAGAAGCTTCCTCCTACGAGCAGTACTTC. Protein sequence: CAISAQEASSYEQYF.

V usage is TRBV12-3 or TRBV12-4 and J usage is TRBJ2-2, with 7 bases matching TRBD2. Trimming removed 7 bases from V and 4 bases from J; junction bases left unmatched: 9. There are 15 residues in the CDR3. This CDR3 reads CASTPLGGGTGELFF. In DNA form, the CDR3 reads TGTGCCAGCACCCCTCTGGGGGGGGGCACCGGGGAGCTGTTTTTT.

This clonotype was seen only a few times. This rearrangement joins TRBV5-5 to TRBJ2-7, with D perhaps matching TRBD1 or TRBD2 (5 bases each). The V end was cut by 3 bases, the J end by 2 bases, with 18 bases between. Germline-derived CDR1 and CDR2 are SGHKS and YYEKEE (reference sequence). The CDR3 spans 16 residues. The CDR3 region is CASSSPTGTGTYEQYF. Here the CDR3 DNA reads TGTGCCAGCAGCTCCCCGACCGGGACCGGAACCTACGAGCAGTACTTC. Together with reference TRBV5-5 and TRBJ2-7, the CDR3 gives the full variable domain: DAGVTQSPTHLIKTRGQQVTLRCSPISGHKSVSWYQQVLGQGPQFIFQYYEKEERGRGNFPDRFSARQFPNYSSELNVNALLLGDSALYLCASSSPTGTGTYEQYFGPGTRLTVT.

This clonotype was seen a few times. The CDR3 DNA sequence: TGTGCCAGCAGCTTCGATCACAGGGGACAGGGTTACGAGCAGTACTTC. Its translation: CASSFDHRGQGYEQYF. The chain carries TRBV7-9 and TRBJ2-7; TRBD1 matches 9 bases. In germline, CDR1 is SEHNR, CDR2 FQNEAQ (reference sequence). This CDR3 spans 16 amino acids. V was pared by 3 bases and J by 4 bases, with 10 bases of the junction left unmatched.

This clonotype has more than one count but fewer than ten. The gene calls are TRBV6-2 or TRBV6-3 and TRBJ2-7, with unresolved D. V was trimmed by 2 bases and J by 0 bases, leaving 8 bases between them. The CDR3 is 14 amino acids. The germline V gene encodes CDR1 MNHEY and CDR2 SVGEGT. The CDR3 sequence: CASSYGSNSYEQYF. The DNA of the CDR3 is TGTGCCAGCAGTTACGGCAGCAACTCCTACGAGCAGTACTTC.

This clonotype was counted a few times. The J gene is TRBJ2-3, the V gene TRBV20-1; 8 bases map to TRBD1. Germline CDR1 reads DFQATT; CDR2 reads SNEGSKA (reference sequence). The CDR3 consists of 15 residues. J was trimmed by 3 bases and V by 0 bases; bases with no gene match: 5. The CDR3 sequence: CSARDWTGKTDTQYF. CDR3 DNA sequence: TGCAGTGCTAGAGATTGGACAGGGAAGACAGATACGCAGTATTTT.

This chain connects TRBV2 to TRBJ2-1, with D perhaps matching TRBD2 (6 bases). With 6 bases removed from V and 7 bases from J, the gap between germline ends came to 25 bases. From germline, CDR1 is SNHLY and CDR2 FYNNEI. The CDR3 is 17 residues long. CDR3 residues: CASRDLAGHSSLNEQFF. CDR3 DNA: TGTGCCAGCAGAGATCTCGCGGGGCATTCCAGTTTGAATGAGCAGTTCTTC.

The CDR3 region is CSVEDMPSRGTYEQYF. Here the CDR3 DNA reads TGCAGCGTTGAAGATATGCCGAGTCGGGGAACCTACGAGCAGTACTTC. The chain joins TRBV29-1 to TRBJ2-7, with TRBD2 as a possible D gene (5 bases). CDR3 length: 16 amino acids. With 0 bases removed from V and 2 bases from J, the gap between germline ends came to 17 bases. From germline, CDR1 is SQVTM and CDR2 ANQGSEA.

This chain uses TRBV6-5 with TRBJ2-2; D tentatively fits TRBD1 or TRBD2 (5 bases each). V was cut by 2 bases and J by 0 bases, with 13 bases left in between. The germline CDR1 and CDR2 sequences are MNHEY and SVGAGI. The CDR3 is 17 residues long. CDR3 amino acids: CASSYGAGTANTGELFF. CDR3 DNA: TGTGCCAGCAGTTACGGCGCAGGGACCGCGAACACCGGGGAGCTGTTTTTT.

CDR3 in DNA: TGTGCCAGCAGCCAGTCGCCCCTGGGCGGGGGGGCCACAGATACGCAGTATTTT. The encoded protein is CASSQSPLGGGATDTQYF. This sequence joins TRBV4-2 and TRBJ2-3, with 9 bases identical to TRBD2. V shed 3 bases and J 2 bases; nucleotides not matched to a gene: 12. Germline CDR1 and CDR2: LGHNA and YNFKEQ. This CDR3 comprises 18 residues.

At least ten counts were recorded for this clonotype. The gene calls are TRBV7-9 and TRBJ2-1, with 10 bases aligning to TRBD1. From germline, CDR1 is SEHNR and CDR2 FQNEAQ (reference sequence). After removal of 5 bases from V and 8 bases from J, the junction contained 6 bases not matched to a gene. The CDR3 covers 14 residues. The CDR3 reads CASSQGQGYDEQFF. For the CDR3, the DNA is TGTGCCAGCAGCCAGGGACAGGGGTACGATGAGCAGTTCTTC.

CDR3 protein: CASSGSGDYEQYF. CDR3 bases: TGTGCCAGCAGTGGTAGCGGGGACTACGAGCAGTACTTC. The chain recombines TRBV2 with TRBJ2-7, with 8 bases lining up with TRBD2. V trimming: 4 bases; J trimming: 3 bases; junction bases outside the gene matches: 2. The CDR3 contains 13 residues. Germline CDR1 reads SNHLY; CDR2 reads FYNNEI.

The chain combines TRBV5-5 with TRBJ2-1; D uncertain. Trimming pared 2 bases from V and 2 bases from J, leaving 8 bases between. Germline CDR1 and CDR2: SGHKS and YYEKEE (reference sequence). The CDR3 consists of 14 residues. CDR3 DNA sequence: TGTGCCAGCAGCTTAGGTTATGCCTACAATGAGCAGTTCTTC. This sequence encodes CASSLGYAYNEQFF. Filled out from reference TRBV5-5 and TRBJ2-1, the complete variable domain reads DAGVTQSPTHLIKTRGQQVTLRCSPISGHKSVSWYQQVLGQGPQFIFQYYEKEERGRGNFPDRFSARQFPNYSSELNVNALLLGDSALYLCASSLGYAYNEQFFGPGTRLTVL.

V gene TRBV2 combines with J gene TRBJ2-7; D is perhaps TRBD2 (5 bases). Between the trimmed V and J ends, which lost 6 bases and 2 bases, there was a span of 17 bases. This CDR3 comprises 15 residues. The germline V gene has CDR1 SNHLY and CDR2 FYNNEI. CDR3 DNA: TGTGCCAGCAGAACCGTACGGGATTCCCCCTACGAGCAGTACTTC. It specifies CASRTVRDSPYEQYF.

This clonotype was seen more than once but under ten times. The gene calls are TRBV12-3 or TRBV12-4 and TRBJ2-7; 7 bases agree with TRBD1. V dropped 4 bases and J dropped 0; count of bases not matched to a gene: 6. The CDR3 has 15 amino acids. The CDR3 region is CASSSPGQNSYEQYF. In DNA, the CDR3 is TGTGCCAGCAGTTCTCCGGGACAGAACTCCTACGAGCAGTACTTC.

This clonotype came up a few times. The chain carries TRBV7-9 and TRBJ2-7, with D possibly TRBD2 on 7 matching bases. Trimming removed 0 bases from V and 5 bases from J, with 14 bases in between. CDR3 length equals 15 residues. Germline loops: CDR1 SEHNR, CDR2 FQNEAQ (reference sequence). CDR3 residues: CASSLAGGGLDEQYF. In DNA form, the CDR3 reads TGTGCCAGCAGCTTAGCAGGGGGGGGTCTCGACGAGCAGTACTTC.

V and J are TRBV6-5 and TRBJ2-7, with 7 bases aligning to TRBD2. V shed 0 bases, J shed 0 bases, and the junction held 8 bases outside the gene matches. The CDR3 is made up of 17 amino acids. In germline, CDR1 is MNHEY, CDR2 SVGAGI. The CDR3, as DNA: TGTGCCAGCAGTTACTCGAAGTGGGGCGGGGGCTCCTACGAGCAGTACTTC. This sequence encodes CASSYSKWGGGSYEQYF.

This sequence joins TRBV12-3 or TRBV12-4 and TRBJ2-1, with D tentatively TRBD2 (7 bases). V dropped 7 bases and J dropped 4 bases, with 17 bases sitting between them. The CDR3 consists of 15 residues. The CDR3 sequence: CASNLGGDWYNEQFF. The DNA of the CDR3 is TGTGCCAGCAACCTAGGGGGGGATTGGTACAATGAGCAGTTCTTC.

J is TRBJ1-2 and V is TRBV6-2 or TRBV6-3; possibly TRBD1 for D (5 bases). The ends were cut back, 6 bases at V and 5 bases at J, with 13 bases in the middle. The CDR3 runs to 13 residues. Germline CDR1 is MNHEY and CDR2 is SVGEGT. CDR3 DNA sequence: TGTGCCAGCAGCCCGGGACGGAATTATGGCTACACCTTC. Translation: CASSPGRNYGYTF.

This clonotype came up many times. V is TRBV27 and J is TRBJ2-1; weak D call: TRBD2 (6 bases). V was clipped by 6 bases and J by 0 bases, with 9 bases between them. CDR1 and CDR2 (germline): MNHEY, SMNVEV (reference sequence). The CDR3 length is 14 residues. The chain's CDR3 is CASRAGSSYNEQFF. CDR3 coding DNA: TGTGCCAGCAGAGCGGGTAGCTCCTACAATGAGCAGTTCTTC.